This TCR beta chain derives from a study of OX40 agonist ivuxolimab in advanced cancers. Findings of the study overall: On average, CD8+ T cells showed a greater number of expanded clones than CD4+.

Researchers took blood at baseline, on cycle 4 day 1, and on cycle 7 day 1. Sequencing used immunoSEQ multiplex PCR; TCRdb keeps in-frame clones, though not all of them. This sample carries approximately 11,000 clones, just over 75% of them seen once, and the ten largest clones take approximately 15%. CDR1 MGHDK and CDR2 SYGVNS come from the germline V gene. Trimming pared 3 bases from V and 6 bases from J, leaving 17 bases between. The CDR3 length is 15 residues. As for this clone: What it binds is unknown.

J is TRBJ1-1 and V is TRBV25-1; D uncertain. The sequencing here drew on CD4+ or CD8+ T cells sorted from blood, taken in a trial of the OX40 agonist ivuxolimab. The TCR sequence derives from an adult with an advanced solid tumor such as melanoma, head and neck, liver or kidney cancer. CDR3 bases: TGTGCCAGCAGTGAGAGTGGGCTGCGGTTCTCTGAAGCTTTCTTT. It encodes CASSESGLRFSEAFF.